This T cell receptor beta chain was profiled in a study of T cell responses to AZD1222 COVID-19 vaccine. V lost 3 bases and J lost 6, with 12 bases in between. Germline assignment: CDR1 SGHRS and CDR2 YFSETQ. The CDR3 runs to 14 residues. The protocol was immunoSEQ multiplex PCR, while the TCRdb copy is restricted to in-frame clones and leaves out a portion. Here the sample spans 150,000 to 200,000 clones, about 87% being singletons. The clonotype was recovered from an adult in good health. The specimen was peripheral blood, collected on day 0 of AZD1222 vaccination. The rearrangement joins TRBV5-1 to TRBJ2-2, with D hard to call. CDR3 amino acids: CASSSKAEAGELFF. CDR3 nucleotide sequence: TGCGCCAGCAGCTCGAAGGCCGAAGCCGGGGAGCTGTTTTTT.